This T cell receptor beta chain comes out of a study of T-cell memory formation after mild COVID-19. The study, taken as a whole, reports: From day 15 to 85, contracting clones were balanced between CD4 and CD8, whereas later expanders leaned toward CD4+.

V was clipped by 4 bases and J by 6 bases, with 21 bases between them. Looked up from germline, CDR1 is LGHNA and CDR2 is YNFKEQ. The CDR3 loop spans 16 amino acids. TCRdb reanalysed the 5' RACE reads using MiXCR and keeps one entry per CDR3 protein. The sample holds roughly 250,000 distinct CDR3 sequences, 16% seen once. This clonotype appeared a few times. Its target is not known. Sequencing was carried out using PBMCs or a T cell subset sorted from them (not recorded which). The chain is built from TRBV4-2 and TRBJ1-1; possibly TRBD1 for D (6 bases). The source of this sequence is a man aged 18 to 29 who had mild COVID-19 (a few samples of this study predate the infection). Cell type and time point are not known. The CDR3 spells CASSRAGRQDLAEAFF. The CDR3 DNA reads as TGTGCCAGCAGCCGCGCGGGACGACAGGATTTGGCTGAAGCTTTCTTT.